This note documents a single T cell receptor beta chain sequence. As processed by the authors: Amplification of reference gene primers was used by the study to estimate nucleated cell counts. The protocol was immunoSEQ multiplex PCR, while the TCRdb copy is restricted to in-frame clones and leaves out a portion. That table gives V, J and clone size, and the DNA gave D and trimming. The data show just over 300,000 clones, nearly 90% seen once. This study enrolled people aged roughly 18 to 100 from 24 US geographic areas. Assignment of participants to cohorts was predicated upon participant-reported clinical history. These data belong to a study of blood T cell repertoires in COVID-19. Across the whole study: From the United States, Italy and Spain came samples of acute and convalescent COVID-19.

This sequence originates from a woman in her late teens or twenties with acute COVID-19. Sequencing was carried out using PBMCs or T cells enriched from blood (not recorded which).

CDR3 coding DNA: TGTGCCAGCAGCTTAGCCTTGACTAGCCAGAAGGGTAACGAGCAGTACTTC. Translating gives CASSLALTSQKGNEQYF. V usage is TRBV7-2 and J usage is TRBJ2-7; TRBD2 agrees at 7 bases. The V gene's germline CDR1 is SGHTA and CDR2 FQGNSA. The CDR3 spans 17 residues. The V segment lost 0 bases and the J segment 5 bases; nucleotides outside the gene matches: 13.